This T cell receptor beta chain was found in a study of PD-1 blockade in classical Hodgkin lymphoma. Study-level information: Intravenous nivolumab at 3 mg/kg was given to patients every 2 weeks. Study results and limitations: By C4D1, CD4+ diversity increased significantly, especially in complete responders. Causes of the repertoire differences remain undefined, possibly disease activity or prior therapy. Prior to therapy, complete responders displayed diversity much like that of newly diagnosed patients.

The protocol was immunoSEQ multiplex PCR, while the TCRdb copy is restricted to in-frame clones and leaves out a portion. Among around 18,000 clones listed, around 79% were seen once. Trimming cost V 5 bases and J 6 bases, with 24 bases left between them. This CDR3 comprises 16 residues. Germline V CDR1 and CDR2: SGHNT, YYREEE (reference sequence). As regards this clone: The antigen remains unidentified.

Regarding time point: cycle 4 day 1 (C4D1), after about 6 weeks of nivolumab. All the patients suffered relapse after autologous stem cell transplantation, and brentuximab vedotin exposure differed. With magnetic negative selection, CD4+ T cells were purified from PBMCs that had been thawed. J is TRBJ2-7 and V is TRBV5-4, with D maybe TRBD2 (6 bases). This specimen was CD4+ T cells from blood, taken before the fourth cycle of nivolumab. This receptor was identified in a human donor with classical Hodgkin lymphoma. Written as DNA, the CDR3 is TGTGCCAGCAGTGTTATCTCCGGGACTCCCGCCCTCGAGCAGTACTTC. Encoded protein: CASSVISGTPALEQYF.